This T cell receptor beta chain came from a study of T cells in localized non-small cell lung cancer. Regarding this clone: Its cognate antigen is unknown.

The repertoire was sequenced with immunoSEQ multiplex PCR; TCRdb's copy has only in-frame clones and lacks some. The sample lists about 1,400 clones; about 20% were seen once. Findings of the study overall: Adjacent lung tissue had a median around 50 of the top 100 clones found in the tumor. The highest T cell clonality was in uninvolved adjacent lung, above tumor.

This CDR3 contains 14 residues. Germline V gene lookup returns CDR1 SGHRS and CDR2 YFSETQ. Trimming left V 5 bases short and J 3 bases short, with 15 bases between. The gene calls are TRBV5-1 and TRBJ2-7; the D gene is possibly TRBD1 (6 bases). This clonotype originated in a woman aged 40-75 years with stage I lung adenocarcinoma. The starting material was normal lung tissue next to the tumor, obtained before any cancer treatment. CDR3 in DNA: TGCGCCAGCAGTCGCTTGGGGACAAACTACGAGCAGTACTTC. It yields the protein CASSRLGTNYEQYF. Full variable domain (missing parts from reference TRBV5-1 and TRBJ2-7): KAGVTQTPRYLIKTRGQQVTLSCSPISGHRSVSWYQQTPGQGLQFLFEYFSETQRNKGNFPGRFSGRQFSNSRSEMNVSTLELGDSALYLCASSRLGTNYEQYFGPGTRLTVT.